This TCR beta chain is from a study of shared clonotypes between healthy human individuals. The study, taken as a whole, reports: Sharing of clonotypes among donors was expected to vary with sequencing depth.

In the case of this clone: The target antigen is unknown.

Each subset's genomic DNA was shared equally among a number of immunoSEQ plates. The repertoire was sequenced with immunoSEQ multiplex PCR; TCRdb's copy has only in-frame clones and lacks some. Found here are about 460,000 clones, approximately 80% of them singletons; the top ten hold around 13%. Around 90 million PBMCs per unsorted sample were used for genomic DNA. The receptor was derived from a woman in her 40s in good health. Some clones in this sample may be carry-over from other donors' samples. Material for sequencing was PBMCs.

CDR3 region: CASSQGGTNTGELFF. The CDR3 DNA sequence: TGTGCCAGCAGCCAAGGTGGTACGAACACCGGGGAGCTGTTTTTT. The chain combines TRBV4-2 with TRBJ2-2; D is uncertain. V lost 1 base to trimming and J lost 0 bases, with 6 bases between them. Germline-derived CDR1 and CDR2 are LGHNA and YNFKEQ. The CDR3 extends over 15 amino acids.